This note documents a single TCR beta chain sequence. The antigen this receptor binds is unknown. No qualities accompany the bases; no much larger clone lies one base away. The sample comes from a study of control samples from healthy donors and cancer patients (dated by TCRdb to the early 2020s). Preparation of the library involved the immunoSEQ multiplex PCR assay. TCRdb's version of the immuneACCESS table is confined to in-frame rearrangements and falls short of the full clone set. An unresolved V gene accounts for under half of the shortfall where checked; the remainder is of unknown origin. A total of over 100,000 clones appear in this sample, 80% to 95% of them only once. The ten largest make up 2% to 3% of the sample. CDR3 length: 14 amino acids, cysteine to phenylalanine. The read is trimmed to its CDR3 DNA, 42 bases read in frame from base 1. The germline V and J ends show losses of 5 bases and 2 bases respectively, and no gene match explains 4 bases of the junction. CDR1 and CDR2 were assigned from the germline V gene as SGHNT and YENEEA.

Source material: blood. In this chain, TRBV11-3 is recombined with TRBJ1-1, with TRBD1 matching 8 junction bases. This clonotype was sampled from a middle-aged man in good health. The nucleotide sequence reads as follows: TGTGCCAGCAGCCCTGGACAGGGTAACACTGAAGCTTTCTTT. Its protein reads: CASSPGQGNTEAFF.